This TCR beta chain stems from a study of CD8 T cells in Susac syndrome. V was clipped by 6 bases and J by 1 base, with 12 bases between them. CDR3 size: 14 residues. Germline CDR1 MNHEY, CDR2 SVGAGI. With random hexamers, reverse transcription was performed on about 0.45 to 1 ug of RNA. One entry per CDR3 protein results from TCRdb running MiXCR on the immunoSEQ multiplex PCR reads. In the table there are approximately 180,000 distinct CDR3 sequences, about 94% of which are singletons. The authors negatively isolated CD8+ and CD4+ T cells and FACS-enriched TEMRA cells. Input material: CD4+ T cells from PBMCs. This receptor was identified in a human donor with multiple sclerosis. The gene calls are TRBV6-5 and TRBJ1-1; no reliable D call. The chain's CDR3 is CASSVGRENTEAFF. For the CDR3, the DNA is TGTGCCAGCAGCGTAGGCCGAGAGAACACTGAAGCTTTCTTT.